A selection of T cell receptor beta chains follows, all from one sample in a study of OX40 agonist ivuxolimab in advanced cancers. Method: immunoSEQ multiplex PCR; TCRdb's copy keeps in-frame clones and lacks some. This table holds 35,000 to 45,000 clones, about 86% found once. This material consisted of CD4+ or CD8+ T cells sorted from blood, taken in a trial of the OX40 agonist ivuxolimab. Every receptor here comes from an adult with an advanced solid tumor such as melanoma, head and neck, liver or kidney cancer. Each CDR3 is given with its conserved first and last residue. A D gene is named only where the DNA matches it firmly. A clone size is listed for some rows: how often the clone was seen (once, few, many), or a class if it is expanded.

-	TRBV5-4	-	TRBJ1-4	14	TGTGCCAGCAGCTTACAGGGTGCTAATGAAAAACTGTTTTTT	CASSLQGANEKLFF
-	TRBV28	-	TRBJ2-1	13	TGTGCCAGCAGTTTAGGAGGGAGGAATGAGCAGTTCTTC	CASSLGGRNEQFF
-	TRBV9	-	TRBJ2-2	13	TGTGCCAGCGGGCAGGGGAACACCGGGGAGCTGTTTTTT	CASGQGNTGELFF
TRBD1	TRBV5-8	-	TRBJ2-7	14	TGTGCCAGCAGCTCGGACAGGATCCCCTACGAGCAGTACTTC	CASSSDRIPYEQYF
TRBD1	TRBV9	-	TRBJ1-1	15	TGTGCCAGCAGGGTGCCGACAGGGGGGAACACTGAAGCTTTCTTT	CASRVPTGGNTEAFF
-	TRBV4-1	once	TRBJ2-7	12	TGCGCCAGCAGCAACGGCTACTACGAGCAGTACTTC	CASSNGYYEQYF
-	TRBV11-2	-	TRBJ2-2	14	TGTGCCAGCAGCTACAGGGTGAACACCGGGGAGCTGTTTTTT	CASSYRVNTGELFF
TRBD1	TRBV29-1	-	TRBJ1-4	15	TGCAGCGCTGTGGGACAGGAAGCGACTAATGAAAAACTGTTTTTT	CSAVGQEATNEKLFF
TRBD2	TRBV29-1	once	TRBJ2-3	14	TGCAGCGTTGAGGGCGGGGGTAACACAGATACGCAGTATTTT	CSVEGGGNTDTQYF
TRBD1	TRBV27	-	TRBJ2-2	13	TGTGCCAGCAGCACAGGGGGCACCGGGGAGCTGTTTTTT	CASSTGGTGELFF
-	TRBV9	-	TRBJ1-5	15	TGTGCCAGCAGCGTAGGAGGGGCAAGCAATCAGCCCCAGCATTTT	CASSVGGASNQPQHF
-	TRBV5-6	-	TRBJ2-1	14	TGTGCCAGCAGCTTGGGACAGGACTACAATGAGCAGTTCTTC	CASSLGQDYNEQFF
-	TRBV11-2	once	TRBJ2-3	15	TGTGCCAGCAGCCCCCGGGACGGGGTGTATGGTACGCAGTATTTT	CASSPRDGVYGTQYF
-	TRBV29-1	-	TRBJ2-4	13	TGCAGCGTGTACGAAGGGTCCAAAAACATTCAGTACTTC	CSVYEGSKNIQYF
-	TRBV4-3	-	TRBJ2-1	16	TGCGCCAGCAGCCAAGATAGGCTAGCGCTCTACAATGAGCAGTTCTTC	CASSQDRLALYNEQFF
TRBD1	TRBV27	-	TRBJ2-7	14	TGTGCCAGCAGTTTCGGCCAGGGGGCTGGAGAGCAGTACTTC	CASSFGQGAGEQYF
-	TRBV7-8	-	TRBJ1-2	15	TGTGCCAGCAGCCCCGAACGGGGTGCGAACTATGGCTACACCTTC	CASSPERGANYGYTF
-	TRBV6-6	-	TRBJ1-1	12	TGTGCCAGCAGTGACAAGACGCGTGAAGCTTTCTTT	CASSDKTREAFF
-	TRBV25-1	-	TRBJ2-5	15	TGTGCCAGCAGGCAAAGGGCCGGACCTCAAGAGACCCAGTACTTC	CASRQRAGPQETQYF
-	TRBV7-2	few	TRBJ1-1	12	TGTGCCAGCAGCTATCTGAACACTGAAGCTTTCTTT	CASSYLNTEAFF
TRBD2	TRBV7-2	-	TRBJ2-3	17	TGTGCCAGCAGCTCAAGACTAGCGGGGGGATTCACAGATACGCAGTATTTT	CASSSRLAGGFTDTQYF
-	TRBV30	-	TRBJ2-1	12	TGTGCCGGGGGACCCCGATACAATGAGCAGTTCTTC	CAGGPRYNEQFF
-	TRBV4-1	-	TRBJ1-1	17	TGCGCCAGCAGCCAAGATCTGCAGGTAGCAGAGAACACTGAAGCTTTCTTT	CASSQDLQVAENTEAFF